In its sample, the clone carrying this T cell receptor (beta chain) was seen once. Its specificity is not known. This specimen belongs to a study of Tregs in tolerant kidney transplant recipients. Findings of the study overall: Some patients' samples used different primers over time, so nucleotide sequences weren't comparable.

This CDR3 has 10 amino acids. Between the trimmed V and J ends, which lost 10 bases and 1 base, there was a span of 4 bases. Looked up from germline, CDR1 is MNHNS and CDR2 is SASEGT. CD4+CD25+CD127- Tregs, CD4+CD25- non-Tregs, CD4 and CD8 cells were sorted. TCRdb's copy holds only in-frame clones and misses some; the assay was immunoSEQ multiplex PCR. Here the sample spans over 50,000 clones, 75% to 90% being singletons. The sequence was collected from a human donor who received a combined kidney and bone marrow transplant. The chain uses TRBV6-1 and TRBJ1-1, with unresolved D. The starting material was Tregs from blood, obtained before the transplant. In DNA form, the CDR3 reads TGTGCCACCTCGAACACTGAAGCTTTCTTT. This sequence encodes CATSNTEAFF.